The clone carrying this T cell receptor beta chain showed up just a few times. As to time point: patch test 1, 2 weeks after DPC sensitization. Treatment reported: therapeutic diphenylcyclopropenone sensitization with weekly scalp DPC. Donors were 18 to 70-year-old alopecia patients suitable for DPC. TCRdb reprocessed the RACE reads via MiXCR and lists one record per CDR3 protein. The sample consists of around 120,000 distinct CDR3 sequences, roughly 13% of them appearing once. These data belong to a study of human T cells and chemical hapten exposure. At the level of the study: The sensitizing agent was 2% DPC, placed on about 2 cm by about 2 cm of upper inner arm skin.

This clonotype was sampled from a man younger than 35 with alopecia areata. Some clones in this sample may be carry-over from other donors' samples. The material sequenced was whole blood, taken in connection with sensitization to the hapten diphenylcyclopropenone (DPC).

The DNA for the CDR3 is TGTGCCAGCTCACCACCGCGGGCAGCTCCTAATGAAAAACTGTTTTTT. Translating it yields CASSPPRAAPNEKLFF. V is TRBV18 and J is TRBJ1-4; no reliable D call. V was clipped by 0 bases and J by 3 bases, with 11 bases between them. Germline V gives CDR1 KGHSH, CDR2 LQKENI. The CDR3 has 16 amino acids.